The 20 T cell receptor beta chains given below trace back to one sample, sequenced in a study of blood T cells in healthy people across ages. Using a J-beta primer mix together with a sample-barcoded 5' primer, a second PCR was run for roughly 7 to 11 cycles. TCRdb reprocessed the 5' RACE reads with MiXCR, giving one entry per CDR3 protein. This repertoire shows 1.5 million to 2 million distinct CDR3 sequences, about 50% found once; its top ten account for roughly 2.1%. The source material was blood. The receptors here all came from a woman aged 40 to 55 in good health.

This clonotype occurred a few times. This chain uses TRBV7-2 with TRBJ2-1, with D perhaps matching TRBD2 (7 bases). Trimming shortened V by 8 bases and J by 8 bases, and 16 bases separated the two germline ends. This CDR3 contains 13 residues. Germline V gene sequence: CDR1 SGHTA, CDR2 FQGNSA. The CDR3 here is CASGGQGGYEQFF. The CDR3 DNA is TGTGCCAGCGGGGGGCAGGGAGGGTATGAGCAGTTCTTC.

This clonotype was picked up a small number of times. The rearrangement links TRBV7-2 to TRBJ1-2; 10 bases match TRBD1. The CDR3 length is 18 residues. Germline CDR1 SGHTA, CDR2 FQGNSA. With V trimmed by 7 bases and J by 2 bases, 16 bases remained unmatched. CDR3 coding DNA: TGTGCCAGCACCGATCCGACAGGGGGCGATCCCTCGAACTATGGCTACACCTTC. Residues: CASTDPTGGDPSNYGYTF.

The table lists this clonotype with a few counts. CDR3 DNA sequence: TGTGCCAGCAGCCCTTACGGGGGGGGAGATACGCAGTATTTT. It codes for CASSPYGGGDTQYF. The rearrangement uses TRBV5-5 and TRBJ2-3; 8 bases are a match to TRBD2. The J segment lost 5 bases and the V segment lost 4 bases, leaving 6 bases of the junction unmatched. The CDR3 is 14 residues long. Germline V gene lookup returns CDR1 SGHKS and CDR2 YYEKEE (reference sequence).

The rearrangement joins TRBV6-5 to TRBJ2-5; no firm D call. The tail of the sequence fits TRBJ2-7 better, so the J call may be wrong. This CDR3 contains 14 residues. Per germline, CDR1 MNHEY and CDR2 SVGAGI. CDR3 protein: CASSYSGGRHEQYF. The CDR3 coding sequence is TGTGCCAGCAGTTACTCGGGCGGCAGACACGAGCAGTACTTC.

This chain connects TRBV24-1 to TRBJ2-7; D might be TRBD2 (5 bases). CDR3 length equals 17 residues. Germline V gene sequence: CDR1 KGHDR, CDR2 SFDVKD. Trimming took off 6 bases at V and 2 bases at J, with 22 bases between the two ends. This CDR3 is CATSPNKKDWATYEQYF. DNA of the CDR3: TGTGCCACCAGTCCTAATAAGAAGGACTGGGCTACCTACGAGCAGTACTTC.

The chain uses TRBV5-6 and TRBJ2-3; the D is unclear. V lost 0 bases and J 10 bases, leaving 9 bases between the germline ends. Germline CDR1 is SGHDT and CDR2 is YYEEEE. The CDR3 length is 12 residues. In DNA form, the CDR3 reads TGTGCCAGCAGCTTGGTTAGTGGTTCGCAGTATTTT. Protein sequence: CASSLVSGSQYF.

A few counts support this clonotype. This sequence joins TRBV5-1 and TRBJ2-5; 7 positions match TRBD2. Germline V gives CDR1 SGHRS, CDR2 YFSETQ. V gave up 4 bases and J gave up 5 bases; unmatched junction bases: 8. CDR3 size: 14 residues. The CDR3 nucleotides read TGCGCCAGCAGCACTTTCAGAGCGGGGGAGACCCAGTACTTC. Its protein is CASSTFRAGETQYF.

The sample holds a few counts of this clonotype. CDR3 sequence (DNA): TGCGCCAGCAGCTACGGGACCGACGGATGGGATGAGCAGTTCTTC. Protein product: CASSYGTDGWDEQFF. The genes are TRBV5-1 and TRBJ2-1, with D tentatively TRBD1 or TRBD2 (5 bases each). The CDR3 runs to 15 residues. Germline-derived CDR1 and CDR2 are SGHRS and YFSETQ. Trimming pared 3 bases from V and 8 bases from J, leaving 18 bases between.

This clonotype turned up a few times. The chain links TRBV2 to TRBJ2-4; D is uncertain. CDR1 and CDR2 from the germline V gene are SNHLY and FYNNEI. CDR3 length: 14 residues. The V gene lost 7 bases and the J gene lost 0 bases, with 10 bases spanning the gap. The CDR3 coding sequence is TGTGCCAGCATGAATCCTCTAGCCAAAAACATTCAGTACTTC. Residues: CASMNPLAKNIQYF.

The V and J genes are TRBV18 and TRBJ2-7, with TRBD2 matching 9 bases. The CDR3 is 15 residues long. V shed 0 bases and J 7 bases; nucleotides not matched to a gene: 7. Germline CDR1 and CDR2: KGHSH and LQKENI. The CDR3 loop reads CASSPPSGGYNEQYF. The CDR3 nucleotides read TGTGCCAGCTCACCACCCAGCGGGGGGTACAATGAGCAGTACTTC.

V and J are TRBV7-2 and TRBJ1-2; D unclear. Trimming cost V 1 base and J 6 bases, with 18 bases left between them. This CDR3 contains 16 residues. Germline assignment: CDR1 SGHTA and CDR2 FQGNSA. The CDR3 DNA reads as TGTGCCAGCAGCTTAGGCCCTACCCTAGGGCACCATGGCTACACCTTC. It is translated as CASSLGPTLGHHGYTF.

The chain has TRBV6-6 and TRBJ1-2; D call uncertain. The V and J ends lost 7 bases and 6 bases respectively, with 9 bases between them. Germline lookup yields CDR1 MNHNY and CDR2 SVGAGI (reference sequence). CDR3 length: 11 amino acids. The CDR3 DNA reads as TGTGCCAGCAAAGGTGAAGATGGCTACACCTTC. Protein: CASKGEDGYTF.

A word on this clonotype: The germline gene is not matched at one end of the junction; a read error may be the cause. This sequence joins TRBV2 and TRBJ2-3; D could derive from TRBD1 or TRBD2 (5 bases each). Germline CDR1 reads SNHLY; CDR2 reads FYNNEI. CDR3 length: 15 residues. CDR3 nucleotide sequence: TGTGCCAGCAGTCTGGGACCAGCGAGCACAGATACGCACTATTTT. Protein: CASSLGPASTDTHYF.

This clonotype is a singleton in its sample. A clone one base away is much larger, so this may be a read error. The chain has TRBV3-1 and TRBJ2-1; D unresolved. Trimming took 1 base from V and 12 from J, leaving 13 bases between them. This CDR3 is built from 13 residues. Germline CDR1 reads LGHDT; CDR2 reads YNNKEL (reference sequence). The CDR3 loop is CASSQVVGYGQFF. In DNA form, the CDR3 reads TGTGCCAGCAGCCAAGTGGTGGGATATGGGCAGTTCTTC.

The rearrangement joins TRBV7-9 to TRBJ2-4; D unclear. The DNA end is a closer match to TRBJ2-5, so the J assignment may be wrong. CDR1 and CDR2 from the germline V gene are SEHNR and FQNEAQ (reference sequence). The CDR3 runs to 16 residues. The CDR3 spells CASSSRRTTSQETQYF. The CDR3 nucleotides read TGTGCCAGCAGCTCCAGAAGAACTACCTCCCAAGAGACCCAGTACTTC.

This clonotype was seen only a few times. The chain uses TRBV10-3 and TRBJ2-1, with TRBD1 matching over 10 bases. CDR1 is ENHRY, CDR2 SYGVKD, per germline. The CDR3 length is 12 residues. After removal of 3 bases from V and 14 bases from J, the junction contained 4 bases not matched to a gene. CDR3 sequence reads: CAISDGTGVEFF. DNA for the CDR3: TGTGCCATCAGTGACGGGACAGGGGTTGAGTTCTTC.

This clonotype has a handful of counts. J is TRBJ1-6 and V is TRBV7-2; 9 bases map to TRBD1. The CDR3 length is 18 residues. The trim removed 2 bases at V and 6 bases at J, leaving 11 bases unmatched. CDR1 is SGHTA, CDR2 FQGNSA, per germline. The CDR3 nucleotides are TGTGCCAGCAGCTTAACGTTAAGGAGGGACAGGGTTAATTCACCCCTCCACTTT. This translates into CASSLTLRRDRVNSPLHF.

This chain links TRBV6-6 with TRBJ1-5, with TRBD1 identical over 7 bases. Germline CDR1 reads MNHNY; CDR2 reads SVGAGI (reference sequence). Trimming took 5 bases from V and 6 from J; bases not matched to a gene: 10. This CDR3 is built from 15 residues. The CDR3 DNA follows: TGTGCCAGCAGTCCCGACAGGGTGTCAACTCAGCCCCAGCATTTT. Encoded protein: CASSPDRVSTQPQHF.

The chain carries TRBV6-6 and TRBJ2-3; TRBD2 might be the D (5 bases). CDR1 MNHNY and CDR2 SVGAGI come from the germline V gene (reference sequence). This CDR3 region has 14 residues. The V gene lost 6 bases and the J gene lost 0 bases, with 10 bases spanning the gap. As DNA, the CDR3 is TGTGCCAGCAGAAGGGAGCATAGCACAGATACGCAGTATTTT. Residues: CASRREHSTDTQYF.

The rearrangement joins TRBV9 to TRBJ2-3, with D maybe TRBD2 (6 bases). V dropped 2 bases and J dropped 1 base, with 14 bases sitting between them. Germline assignment: CDR1 SGDLS and CDR2 YYNGEE. This CDR3 is 16 amino acids long. CDR3 nucleotide sequence: TGTGCCAGCAGCGTCGGGACTGGGCAGGGCACAGATACGCAGTATTTT. Protein product: CASSVGTGQGTDTQYF. The variable domain in full, with the rest retrieved from reference TRBV9 and TRBJ2-3, is DSGVTQTPKHLITATGQRVTLRCSPRSGDLSVYWYQQSLDQGLQFLIQYYNGEERAKGNILERFSAQQFPDLHSELNLSSLELGDSALYFCASSVGTGQGTDTQYFGPGTRLTVL.